A selection of T cell receptor beta chains follows, all from one sample in a study of early T cells in non-severe SARS-CoV-2 infection. TCRdb called the 5' RACE reads again in MiXCR, with one record for every CDR3 protein. Of 80,000 to 95,000 distinct CDR3 sequences listed, around 13% were seen once; the top ten hold roughly 6%. Specimen: whole blood. The receptors were sampled from an adult who was a healthcare worker with PCR-confirmed SARS-CoV-2 infection or an uninfected control (not recorded which). The CDR3 runs from the conserved cysteine through the conserved F or W. The order of the fields is V gene, D gene, J gene, clone size, CDR3 protein, CDR3 DNA. The D gene is left open where the match is weak. For some rows the clone size is stated as once, few or many, or as a class when expanded; others skip it.

v_call: TRBV28
d_call: -
j_call: TRBJ2-7
clone_size: -
cdr3_aa: CASSLTEPHEQYF
cdr3_nt: TGTGCCAGCAGTTTAACGGAGCCCCACGAGCAGTACTTC

v_call: TRBV6-1
d_call: TRBD2
j_call: TRBJ2-5
clone_size: -
cdr3_aa: CVSSEARSGAYQETQYF
cdr3_nt: TGTGTCAGCAGTGAAGCGAGGAGCGGGGCGTACCAAGAGACCCAGTACTTC

v_call: TRBV6-4
d_call: -
j_call: TRBJ1-3
clone_size: -
cdr3_aa: CASRTDESSGNTIYF
cdr3_nt: TGTGCCAGCCGGACCGACGAAAGCTCTGGAAACACCATATATTTT

v_call: TRBV6-2/TRBV6-3
d_call: -
j_call: TRBJ2-7
clone_size: few
cdr3_aa: CASSYGGTYYEQYF
cdr3_nt: TGTGCCAGCAGTTACGGGGGCACCTACTACGAGCAGTACTTC

v_call: TRBV4-2
d_call: -
j_call: TRBJ1-1
clone_size: few
cdr3_aa: CASSQDLEGPNTEAFF
cdr3_nt: TGTGCCAGCAGCCAAGATCTGGAGGGTCCGAACACTGAAGCTTTCTTT

v_call: TRBV12-3/TRBV12-4
d_call: TRBD2
j_call: TRBJ2-3
clone_size: -
cdr3_aa: CASSFGTSKDTQYF
cdr3_nt: TGTGCCAGCAGTTTTGGGACTAGCAAAGATACGCAGTATTTT

v_call: TRBV29-1
d_call: -
j_call: TRBJ2-1
clone_size: many
cdr3_aa: CSTLSYNEQFF
cdr3_nt: TGCAGCACCCTGTCCTACAATGAGCAGTTCTTC

v_call: TRBV7-9
d_call: -
j_call: TRBJ1-1
clone_size: -
cdr3_aa: CADSSGTEAFF
cdr3_nt: TGTGCGGACTCGAGTGGCACTGAAGCTTTCTTT

v_call: TRBV10-1
d_call: -
j_call: TRBJ1-6
clone_size: once
cdr3_aa: CASSESEGDDSPLHF
cdr3_nt: TGCGCCAGCAGTGAGTCGGAGGGCGACGATTCACCCCTCCACTTT

v_call: TRBV5-6
d_call: -
j_call: TRBJ1-5
clone_size: -
cdr3_aa: CASSLSSSGSLIQPQHF
cdr3_nt: TGTGCCAGCAGCTTGAGTAGTTCGGGGAGCCTCATTCAGCCCCAGCATTTT

v_call: TRBV11-2
d_call: -
j_call: TRBJ2-7
clone_size: many
cdr3_aa: CASSLSGYYEQYF
cdr3_nt: TGTGCCAGCAGCTTGTCAGGATACTACGAGCAGTACTTC

v_call: TRBV27
d_call: -
j_call: TRBJ1-6
clone_size: -
cdr3_aa: CASSPRGYSPLHF
cdr3_nt: TGTGCCAGCAGTCCCAGGGGATATTCACCCCTCCACTTT

v_call: TRBV19
d_call: -
j_call: TRBJ1-2
clone_size: few
cdr3_aa: CASSIEVLDYGYTF
cdr3_nt: TGTGCCAGTAGTATAGAGGTCCTTGACTATGGCTACACCTTC

v_call: TRBV20-1
d_call: TRBD1
j_call: TRBJ2-7
clone_size: -
cdr3_aa: CSARDLRTGPPQQYF
cdr3_nt: TGCAGTGCTAGAGATCTTAGGACAGGGCCGCCGCAGCAGTACTTC

v_call: TRBV29-1
d_call: TRBD1
j_call: TRBJ1-6
clone_size: -
cdr3_aa: CSVEVDRGSPLHF
cdr3_nt: TGCAGCGTTGAAGTGGACAGGGGTTCACCCCTCCACTTT

v_call: TRBV5-6
d_call: TRBD1
j_call: TRBJ2-2
clone_size: many
cdr3_aa: CASSPRDRNTGELFF
cdr3_nt: TGTGCCAGCAGCCCCCGGGACAGAAACACCGGGGAGCTGTTTTTT

v_call: TRBV29-1
d_call: TRBD2
j_call: TRBJ2-5
clone_size: -
cdr3_aa: CSVGSSGTFQETQYF
cdr3_nt: TGCAGCGTCGGCTCTAGCGGCACGTTTCAGGAGACCCAGTACTTC

v_call: TRBV2
d_call: -
j_call: TRBJ1-1
clone_size: few
cdr3_aa: CASSILGREVTEAFF
cdr3_nt: TGTGCCAGCAGTATTCTGGGCAGGGAGGTCACTGAAGCTTTCTTT

v_call: TRBV30
d_call: -
j_call: TRBJ1-6
clone_size: few
cdr3_aa: CAWSISGTENSPLHF
cdr3_nt: TGTGCCTGGAGCATCTCCGGGACCGAGAATTCACCCCTCCACTTT

v_call: TRBV27
d_call: -
j_call: TRBJ2-7
clone_size: -
cdr3_aa: CASSLFPEAYEQYF
cdr3_nt: TGTGCCAGCAGTTTATTCCCGGAAGCCTACGAGCAGTACTTC

v_call: TRBV5-8
d_call: -
j_call: TRBJ2-1
clone_size: -
cdr3_aa: CASSFSFNEQFF
cdr3_nt: TGTGCCAGCAGCTTCTCCTTTAATGAGCAGTTCTTC

v_call: TRBV7-2
d_call: TRBD1
j_call: TRBJ1-1
clone_size: few
cdr3_aa: CASSLVGTGGLATEAFF
cdr3_nt: TGTGCCAGCAGCTTAGTGGGGACAGGGGGCTTAGCCACTGAAGCTTTCTTT

v_call: TRBV6-5
d_call: -
j_call: TRBJ1-2
clone_size: many
cdr3_aa: CASSYGGDTYGYTF
cdr3_nt: TGTGCCAGCAGTTATGGGGGGGATACCTATGGCTACACCTTC

v_call: TRBV7-3
d_call: -
j_call: TRBJ1-2
clone_size: many
cdr3_aa: CASSLISSSNYGYTF
cdr3_nt: TGTGCCAGCAGCTTAATCTCCAGTTCTAACTATGGCTACACCTTC

v_call: TRBV6-2/TRBV6-3
d_call: -
j_call: TRBJ1-1
clone_size: -
cdr3_aa: CASSPPVGGTEAFF
cdr3_nt: TGTGCCAGCAGCCCTCCAGTTGGGGGCACTGAAGCTTTCTTT

v_call: TRBV2
d_call: -
j_call: TRBJ2-1
clone_size: -
cdr3_aa: CASRTGYEQFF
cdr3_nt: TGTGCCAGCAGGACGGGGTACGAGCAGTTCTTC

v_call: TRBV9
d_call: TRBD2
j_call: TRBJ2-7
clone_size: few
cdr3_aa: CASSAGLVVGEQYF
cdr3_nt: TGTGCCAGCAGCGCCGGACTAGTGGTTGGGGAGCAGTACTTC

v_call: TRBV7-2
d_call: TRBD2
j_call: TRBJ2-3
clone_size: few
cdr3_aa: CASSLMSSGGAKIAQYF
cdr3_nt: TGTGCCAGCAGCTTAATGTCTAGCGGGGGGGCCAAGATCGCGCAGTATTTT

v_call: TRBV29-1
d_call: -
j_call: TRBJ1-5
clone_size: few
cdr3_aa: CSVSDSNQPQHF
cdr3_nt: TGCAGCGTATCAGATAGCAATCAGCCCCAGCATTTT

v_call: TRBV11-2
d_call: -
j_call: TRBJ2-1
clone_size: -
cdr3_aa: CASSLERNTYNEQFF
cdr3_nt: TGTGCCAGCAGCTTAGAGCGGAATACCTACAATGAGCAGTTCTTC

v_call: TRBV28
d_call: -
j_call: TRBJ1-1
clone_size: -
cdr3_aa: CASSLITLNTEAFF
cdr3_nt: TGTGCCAGCAGTTTGATCACATTGAACACTGAAGCTTTCTTT

v_call: TRBV29-1
d_call: -
j_call: TRBJ2-4
clone_size: few
cdr3_aa: CSVEGGLIQYF
cdr3_nt: TGCAGCGTTGAAGGGGGGCTCATTCAGTACTTC

v_call: TRBV15
d_call: TRBD2
j_call: TRBJ2-1
clone_size: -
cdr3_aa: CATSRLGLAGGNEQFF
cdr3_nt: TGTGCCACCAGCAGACTGGGACTAGCGGGGGGCAATGAGCAGTTCTTC

v_call: TRBV6-1
d_call: -
j_call: TRBJ2-1
clone_size: few
cdr3_aa: CASSEVGGSSYNEQFF
cdr3_nt: TGTGCCAGCAGTGAAGTTGGGGGAAGCTCCTACAATGAGCAGTTCTTC

v_call: TRBV4-2
d_call: TRBD2
j_call: TRBJ2-3
clone_size: -
cdr3_aa: CASSQDVAGSTDTQYF
cdr3_nt: TGTGCCAGCAGCCAAGATGTAGCGGGGAGCACAGATACGCAGTATTTT

v_call: TRBV29-1
d_call: TRBD1
j_call: TRBJ1-1
clone_size: few
cdr3_aa: CSVAQGAMNTEAFF
cdr3_nt: TGCAGCGTTGCACAGGGGGCCATGAACACTGAAGCTTTCTTT

v_call: TRBV7-6
d_call: -
j_call: TRBJ2-2
clone_size: -
cdr3_aa: CASSRRTDVGTGELFF
cdr3_nt: TGTGCCAGCAGCCGCCGGACAGATGTGGGGACCGGGGAGCTGTTTTTT

v_call: TRBV6-5
d_call: -
j_call: TRBJ2-5
clone_size: -
cdr3_aa: CASSYSRSTGGETQYF
cdr3_nt: TGTGCCAGCAGTTACTCGAGGTCTACGGGTGGAGAGACCCAGTACTTC

v_call: TRBV18
d_call: -
j_call: TRBJ1-5
clone_size: few
cdr3_aa: CASSPMGYGQPQHF
cdr3_nt: TGTGCCAGCTCACCGATGGGGTACGGGCAGCCCCAGCATTTT

v_call: TRBV28
d_call: -
j_call: TRBJ2-5
clone_size: once
cdr3_aa: CASSREGIRETQYF
cdr3_nt: TGTGCCAGCAGTCGAGAAGGTATCCGAGAGACCCAGTACTTC

v_call: TRBV2
d_call: -
j_call: TRBJ1-4
clone_size: few
cdr3_aa: CASSEATKGANEKLFF
cdr3_nt: TGTGCCAGCAGTGAAGCCACCAAGGGGGCTAATGAAAAACTGTTTTTT

v_call: TRBV11-2
d_call: -
j_call: TRBJ2-7
clone_size: few
cdr3_aa: CASSLETGRYEQYF
cdr3_nt: TGTGCCAGCAGCTTAGAGACAGGTCGTTACGAGCAGTACTTC

v_call: TRBV7-9
d_call: TRBD1
j_call: TRBJ2-5
clone_size: -
cdr3_aa: CASSRTGVGETQYF
cdr3_nt: TGTGCCAGCAGCCGTACAGGGGTGGGGGAGACCCAGTACTTC

v_call: TRBV7-2
d_call: -
j_call: TRBJ2-5
clone_size: many
cdr3_aa: CASSLAGVGETQYF
cdr3_nt: TGTGCCAGCAGCTTAGCGGGGGTAGGAGAGACCCAGTACTTC

v_call: TRBV7-9
d_call: -
j_call: TRBJ1-4
clone_size: few
cdr3_aa: CASSLMGPGEKLFF
cdr3_nt: TGTGCCAGCAGCTTAATGGGACCGGGGGAAAAACTGTTTTTT